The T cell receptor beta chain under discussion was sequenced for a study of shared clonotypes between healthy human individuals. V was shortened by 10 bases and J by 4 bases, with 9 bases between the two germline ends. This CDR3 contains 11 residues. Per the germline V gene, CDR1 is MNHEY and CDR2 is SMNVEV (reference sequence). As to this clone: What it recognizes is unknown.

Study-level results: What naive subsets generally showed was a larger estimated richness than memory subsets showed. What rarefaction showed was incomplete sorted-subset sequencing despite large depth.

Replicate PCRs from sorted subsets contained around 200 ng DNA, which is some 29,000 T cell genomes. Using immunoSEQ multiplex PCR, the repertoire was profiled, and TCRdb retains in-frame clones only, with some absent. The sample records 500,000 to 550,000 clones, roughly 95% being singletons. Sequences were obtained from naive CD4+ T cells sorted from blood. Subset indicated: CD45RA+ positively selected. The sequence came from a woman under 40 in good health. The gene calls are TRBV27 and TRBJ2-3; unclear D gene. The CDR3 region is CATALADTQYF. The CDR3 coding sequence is TGTGCCACCGCGTTGGCAGATACGCAGTATTTT.